These T cell receptor beta chains were read from a single sample in a study of cytomegalovirus exposure and HLA in healthy donors. The assay was immunoSEQ multiplex PCR, and TCRdb's table has in-frame clones only and misses some. The profile covers around 160,000 clones, with around 73% appearing a single time and about 1.3% taken by the ten largest. Sequencing used PBMCs. The receptors shown here come from a male donor in good health and CMV-seronegative. CDR3s include the opening cysteine and the closing phenylalanine or tryptophan. The D gene is left open where the match is weak. Size is stated for part of the rows, as once, few or many counts, or as a class when the clone is expanded.

j_gene	v_gene	abundance	d_gene	CDR3nt	CDR3aa
TRBJ2-1	TRBV5-6	once	TRBD2	TGTGCCAGCAGCGTAGGGGCAGCGGGAGGCGGGAGGGAGCAGTTCTTC	CASSVGAAGGGREQFF
TRBJ2-7	TRBV6-5	few	TRBD1	TGTGCCAGCAGTTCACCCGGGACAGGGGGCTACGAGCAGTACTTC	CASSSPGTGGYEQYF
TRBJ1-2	TRBV5-8	NA	TRBD1	TGTGCCAGCAGCGATCCCGAACAGGGGAGGATCTATGGCTACACCTTC	CASSDPEQGRIYGYTF
TRBJ2-5	TRBV7-9	NA	TRBD2	TGTGCCAGCAGCTTGGGAGGGTGGGAGACCCAGTACTTC	CASSLGGWETQYF
TRBJ2-5	TRBV5-1	NA	NA	TGCGCCAGCAGCTCGCGGGGGCAGGGGGAGACCCAGTACTTC	CASSSRGQGETQYF
TRBJ1-5	TRBV5-4	NA	TRBD1	TGTGCCAGCAGCCGGGACAGGGATCAGCCCCAGCATTTT	CASSRDRDQPQHF
TRBJ2-1	TRBV7-2	NA	NA	TGTGCCAGCAGCTTTTGGACCGGGAACGGGAATGAGCAGTTCTTC	CASSFWTGNGNEQFF
TRBJ1-1	TRBV25-1	NA	NA	TGTGCCAGCACAGGACAGACCAGACGGGGCACTGAAGCTTTCTTT	CASTGQTRRGTEAFF
TRBJ1-1	TRBV5-6	NA	NA	TGTGCCAGCAGCTCAGGTTTGAACACTGAAGCTTTCTTT	CASSSGLNTEAFF
TRBJ1-1	TRBV28	few	NA	TGTGCCAGCAGCCAAGTGGGAGTGACTGAAGCTTTCTTT	CASSQVGVTEAFF
TRBJ2-2	TRBV14	NA	TRBD2	TGTGCCAGCAAGTCTAGCGGCTTCACCGGGGAGCTGTTTTTT	CASKSSGFTGELFF
TRBJ2-2	TRBV4-1	NA	TRBD1	TGCGCCAGCAGCCAAGATTTACAGGGGCTTACCGGGGAGCTGTTTTTT	CASSQDLQGLTGELFF
TRBJ2-2	TRBV19	NA	NA	TGTGCCAGTAGTATGGATAGCGGCCTCACCGGGGAGCTGTTTTTT	CASSMDSGLTGELFF
TRBJ1-2	TRBV6-5	NA	NA	TGTGCCAGCAGGATGGGAGGGGGTAATGGCTACACCTTC	CASRMGGGNGYTF
TRBJ2-3	TRBV19	few	TRBD1	TGTGCCAGTAGAGCCGGGACAGGGTCCCATACGCAGTATTTT	CASRAGTGSHTQYF
TRBJ1-3	TRBV19	NA	TRBD1	TGTGCCAGTAGTCCCTCCAGGGGGCCGAGCTCTGGAAACACCATATATTTT	CASSPSRGPSSGNTIYF
TRBJ2-1	TRBV5-4	NA	NA	TGTGCCAGCAGCTTGGCGGAAGGAGCCAATGAGCAGTTCTTC	CASSLAEGANEQFF
TRBJ2-5	TRBV28	NA	TRBD1	TGTGCCAGCTCCACGGACAGGGTGGTGGAGACCCAGTACTTC	CASSTDRVVETQYF
TRBJ1-1	TRBV7-3	NA	TRBD1	TGTGCCAGCAGCCCGACAGGGCCGAACACTGAAGCTTTCTTT	CASSPTGPNTEAFF
TRBJ1-2	TRBV6-1	few	NA	TGTGCCAGCAGTGAACAGGGCGGACAGAACTATGGCTACACCTTC	CASSEQGGQNYGYTF
TRBJ2-2	TRBV7-2	NA	TRBD2	TGTGCCAGCAGCGGACTAGCGGGCCCCGGGGAGCTGTTTTTT	CASSGLAGPGELFF
TRBJ2-7	TRBV7-9	NA	NA	TGTGCCAGCAGCGCGCCCCCCTCCTACGAGCAGTACTTC	CASSAPPSYEQYF
TRBJ1-4	TRBV15	NA	NA	TGTGCCACCAGCAGGGGCGAGCTTAATGAAAAACTGTTTTTT	CATSRGELNEKLFF
TRBJ2-2	TRBV13	NA	TRBD1	TGTGCCAGCAGCTTGACAGGGGTGCGCACCGGGGAGCTGTTTTTT	CASSLTGVRTGELFF
TRBJ2-6	TRBV10-3	NA	NA	TGTGCCATCAGTGCCCTTCCTGGGGGGTCTGGGGCCAACGTCCTGACTTTC	CAISALPGGSGANVLTF
TRBJ2-2	TRBV28	NA	TRBD2	TGTGCCAGCAATATGGTGGGGAGGGAGACCGGGGAGCTGTTTTTT	CASNMVGRETGELFF
TRBJ1-2	TRBV7-9	NA	NA	TGTGCCAGCAGCTTAAACACTAGGGGCTACACCTTC	CASSLNTRGYTF
TRBJ1-6	TRBV9	NA	NA	TGTGCCAGCAACCAGAAATATAATTCACCCCTCCACTTT	CASNQKYNSPLHF
TRBJ2-7	TRBV21-1	NA	NA	TGTGCCAGCTCCCTTCTACTAACTACAGGGAGGGCCTACGAGCAGTACTTC	CASSLLLTTGRAYEQYF
TRBJ2-7	TRBV7-2	NA	TRBD1	TGTGCCAGCAGCTCCTCGGGACAGGGGGCTTACGAGCAGTACTTC	CASSSSGQGAYEQYF
TRBJ2-7	TRBV19	NA	NA	TGTGCCAGTAGTTCCGGGGTTGGGAGCGAGCAGTACTTC	CASSSGVGSEQYF
TRBJ2-1	TRBV5-4	NA	TRBD2	TGTGCCAGCAGCATACACAGGGGACTAGCGGGAGTAAGGGAGCAGTTCTTC	CASSIHRGLAGVREQFF
TRBJ1-1	TRBV13	few	NA	TGTGCCAGCAGCTTAGGGCAGGGGAACACTGAAGCTTTCTTT	CASSLGQGNTEAFF
TRBJ2-1	TRBV7-3	few	TRBD1	TGTGCCAGCAGCGGATACACAGGGGCGGTGGTGAATGAGCAGTTCTTC	CASSGYTGAVVNEQFF
TRBJ2-2	TRBV7-3	few	NA	TGTGCCAGCAGCGAAAGCGCGAACACCGGGGAGCTGTTTTTT	CASSESANTGELFF
TRBJ2-7	TRBV9	NA	NA	TGTGCCAGCAGCGTAGTGGCGGGCGGAACCTACGAGCAGTACTTC	CASSVVAGGTYEQYF
TRBJ2-7	TRBV7-9	NA	NA	TGTGCCAGCAGCTCGAGCGCGGGAACCTACGAGCAGTACTTC	CASSSSAGTYEQYF
TRBJ1-2	TRBV5-1	NA	NA	TGCGCCAGCAGCTTGGCCGGGACACAGAACTATGGCTACACCTTC	CASSLAGTQNYGYTF
TRBJ2-1	TRBV7-3	NA	TRBD2	TGTGCCAGCAACTCTGGACTAGCCCGGACCACCTGGCAGTTCTTC	CASNSGLARTTWQFF
TRBJ1-2	TRBV10-3	NA	NA	TGTGCCATCAGTGAGGGCTATCAGGGAAATGGCTACACCTTC	CAISEGYQGNGYTF
TRBJ2-7	TRBV6-6	NA	NA	TGTGCCAGCACCCCCCGGCAGGGCATCGAGCAGTACTTC	CASTPRQGIEQYF